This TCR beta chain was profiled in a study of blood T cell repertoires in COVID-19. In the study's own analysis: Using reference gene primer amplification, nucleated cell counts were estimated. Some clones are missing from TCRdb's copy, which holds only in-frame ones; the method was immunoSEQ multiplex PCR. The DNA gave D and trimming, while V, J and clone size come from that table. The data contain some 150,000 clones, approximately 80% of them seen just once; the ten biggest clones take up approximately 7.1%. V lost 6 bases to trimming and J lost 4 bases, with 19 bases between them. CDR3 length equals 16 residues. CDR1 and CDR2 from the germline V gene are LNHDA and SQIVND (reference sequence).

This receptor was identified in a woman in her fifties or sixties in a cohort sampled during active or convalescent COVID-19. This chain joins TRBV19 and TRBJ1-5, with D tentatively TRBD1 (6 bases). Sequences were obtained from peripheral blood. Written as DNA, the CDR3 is TGTGCCAGTAGAACACTCCCGGGACAAACGAATCAGCCCCAGCATTTT. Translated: CASRTLPGQTNQPQHF.